This record concerns one T cell receptor (beta chain) sequence. This entry comes from a study of beta chain features in type 1 diabetes. TCRB transcripts that were expressed got sequenced, as all of the isolated RNA had been reverse transcribed. Generated by immunoSEQ multiplex PCR, the TCRdb table keeps only in-frame clones and is missing some. Here the sample spans about half a million clones, 30% being singletons. The germline V gene has CDR1 LGHNA and CDR2 YNFKEQ. Losses at the gene ends were 4 bases for V and 6 bases for J; bases not matched to a gene: 10. The CDR3 is 16 residues long. The rearrangement links TRBV4-2 to TRBJ2-1, with 9 bases that match TRBD1. The TCR originated in a man in his late teens or twenties in good health. The sample taken for sequencing was naive CD4+ T cells from blood. The CDR3 coding sequence is TGTGCCAGCAGCCCTTTAGGGGGACAGGGCTCCAATGAGCAGTTCTTC. Translation: CASSPLGGQGSNEQFF.